This entry lists 25 T cell receptor beta chains sequenced from one sample in a study of PD-1 blockade in classical Hodgkin lymphoma. This table comes from immunoSEQ multiplex PCR, and its TCRdb copy is limited to in-frame clones, with some not included. The sample yields about 150,000 clones, under 85% seen once. Each patient's relapse followed autologous stem cell transplantation, and brentuximab vedotin exposure varied. The sequencing used peripheral blood mononuclear cells (PBMCs), collected before the second cycle of nivolumab. These receptors were taken from a human donor with classical Hodgkin lymphoma.

The chain uses TRBV4-1 and TRBJ2-5; weak D call: TRBD2 (6 bases). CDR3 length: 20 residues. V lost 0 bases, J lost 2 bases, and 25 bases lay in between. CDR1 MGHRA and CDR2 YSYEKL come from the germline V gene. The CDR3 protein is CASSQDPSHFSAGSQETQYF. The CDR3 region has the DNA TGCGCCAGCAGCCAAGATCCCTCCCACTTTTCAGCGGGCTCTCAAGAGACCCAGTACTTC.

This rearrangement joins TRBV7-6 to TRBJ1-1, with D maybe TRBD1 (5 bases). CDR1 and CDR2 (germline): SGHVS, FNYEAQ. There are 17 residues in the CDR3. V gave up 5 bases and J gave up 8 bases, with 27 bases separating them. CDR3 region: CASSRTFGRVGLVEAFF. The CDR3 DNA reads as TGTGCCAGCAGCCGTACTTTCGGCAGGGTAGGGCTCGTGGAAGCTTTCTTT.

The chain couples TRBV27 to TRBJ2-7; 10 nucleotides align to TRBD1. The V segment lost 7 bases and the J segment 3 bases; nucleotides outside the gene matches: 3. CDR1 MNHEY and CDR2 SMNVEV come from the germline V gene (reference sequence). The CDR3 runs 13 residues. CDR3 sequence: CASNGQGGYEQYF. Here the CDR3 DNA reads TGTGCCAGCAATGGACAGGGGGGCTACGAGCAGTACTTC.

This sequence joins TRBV5-1 and TRBJ1-2; D uncertain. Germline V gives CDR1 SGHRS, CDR2 YFSETQ. Trimming removed 3 bases from V and 6 bases from J, with 15 bases in between. This CDR3 is 14 amino acids long. CDR3 DNA: TGCGCCAGCAGCTCGGGGAACGTCTACGATGGCTACACCTTC. Residues: CASSSGNVYDGYTF. Drawing the rest from reference TRBV5-1 and TRBJ1-2, the complete variable domain is KAGVTQTPRYLIKTRGQQVTLSCSPISGHRSVSWYQQTPGQGLQFLFEYFSETQRNKGNFPGRFSGRQFSNSRSEMNVSTLELGDSALYLCASSSGNVYDGYTFGSGTRLTVV.

The chain recombines TRBV9 with TRBJ2-7, with D possibly TRBD2 on 6 matching bases. This CDR3 has 15 amino acids. Germline V gene lookup returns CDR1 SGDLS and CDR2 YYNGEE. V was shortened by 0 bases and J by 3 bases, with 13 bases between the two germline ends. CDR3 in DNA: TGTGCCAGCAGCGTAGGGTTTAGCGGCATCTACGAGCAGTACTTC. Protein: CASSVGFSGIYEQYF.

This rearrangement joins TRBV7-2 to TRBJ2-3; TRBD2 matches at 7 bases. V shed 3 bases and J 2 bases; nucleotides not matched to a gene: 5. CDR3 length equals 15 residues. Germline CDR1 SGHTA, CDR2 FQGNSA. The CDR3 coding sequence is TGTGCCAGCAGCTTGGGTGGGAGGGCCACAGATACGCAGTATTTT. This sequence encodes CASSLGGRATDTQYF.

The chain couples TRBV5-1 to TRBJ1-1; D is possibly TRBD1 (5 bases). V was trimmed by 0 bases and J by 2 bases, leaving 17 bases between them. This CDR3 region has 17 residues. Per the germline V gene, CDR1 is SGHRS and CDR2 is YFSETQ. This chain's CDR3 is CASSLGGIRAVNTEAFF. DNA for the CDR3: TGCGCCAGCAGCTTGGGGGGGATCAGAGCGGTAAACACTGAAGCTTTCTTT.

This clone came up once. V usage is TRBV7-9 and J usage is TRBJ2-3, with TRBD2 identical over 9 bases. The V gene's germline CDR1 is SEHNR and CDR2 FQNEAQ (reference sequence). The V segment lost 5 bases and the J segment 6 bases; nucleotides outside the gene matches: 9. The CDR3 runs 15 residues. The CDR3 protein is CASSRLAGVSDTQYF. The CDR3 DNA is TGTGCCAGCAGCCGATTAGCGGGAGTTAGTGATACGCAGTATTTT.

There are a few counts of this clone. The chain carries TRBV18 and TRBJ2-7; D might be TRBD1 (6 bases). The germline V gene has CDR1 KGHSH and CDR2 LQKENI. The V end was cut by 6 bases, the J end by 3 bases, with 12 bases between. The CDR3 runs to 13 residues. CDR3 amino acids: CASSTGYGYEQYF. In DNA, the CDR3 is TGTGCCAGCTCCACAGGGTACGGCTACGAGCAGTACTTC.

The chain couples TRBV7-9 to TRBJ2-3; maybe TRBD1 (5 bases). The CDR3 loop spans 16 amino acids. The germline gives CDR1 SEHNR, CDR2 FQNEAQ (reference sequence). V was clipped by 0 bases and J by 8 bases, with 18 bases between them. The CDR3 nucleotides read TGTGCCAGCAGCTTAGCGCTCGGCAGGGTGGAAAGTACGCAGTATTTT. Translated: CASSLALGRVESTQYF.

In its sample, this clone was seen a few times. This sequence joins TRBV2 and TRBJ1-5; TRBD1 might be the D (5 bases). The CDR3 totals 16 residues. V was trimmed by 4 bases and J by 2 bases, leaving 15 bases between them. Germline V lookup: CDR1 SNHLY, CDR2 FYNNEI. The CDR3 region is CASSAAAGQRNQPQHF. CDR3 coding DNA: TGTGCCAGCAGTGCGGCGGCAGGGCAACGCAATCAGCCCCAGCATTTT.

The chain carries TRBV9 and TRBJ2-5, with D possibly matching TRBD2 (5 bases). The end of the DNA fits TRBJ2-7 better, so the J call may be wrong. CDR3 size: 14 residues. CDR1 SGDLS and CDR2 YYNGEE come from the germline V gene. DNA of the CDR3: TGTGCCAGCAGCGTATCCCCTAGCACCTACGAGCAGTACTTC. Protein sequence: CASSVSPSTYEQYF.

The V and J genes are TRBV5-6 and TRBJ2-7; a possible D gene is TRBD2 (5 bases). The CDR3 totals 15 residues. Trimming shortened V by 1 base and J by 2 bases, and 13 bases separated the two germline ends. Germline-derived CDR1 and CDR2 are SGHDT and YYEEEE. The DNA of the CDR3 is TGTGCCAGCAGCTTGTTGGGGAGATCCACCTACGAGCAGTACTTC. Translation: CASSLLGRSTYEQYF.

This chain connects TRBV19 to TRBJ1-2, with D possibly TRBD1 on 5 matching bases. Germline V gene data show CDR1 as LNHDA and CDR2 as SQIVND (reference sequence). The V end lost 2 bases, the J end lost 7 bases, and 14 bases lay between the germline ends. This CDR3 region has 14 residues. CDR3 DNA: TGTGCCAGTAGTATACCGGGGGGTGTGAGTGGCTACACCTTC. Translated: CASSIPGGVSGYTF.

The chain combines TRBV2 with TRBJ1-2; no definite D call. This CDR3 has 12 residues. CDR1 is SNHLY and CDR2 is FYNNEI in the germline V gene. Deletions cut 5 bases from V and 3 bases from J, with 7 bases between. The CDR3 protein is CASSPEHYGYTF. In DNA form, the CDR3 reads TGTGCCAGCAGTCCGGAGCACTATGGCTACACCTTC. The whole variable domain, filled in from reference TRBV2 and TRBJ1-2, reads EPEVTQTPSHQVTQMGQEVILRCVPISNHLYFYWYRQILGQKVEFLVSFYNNEISEKSEIFDDQFSVERPDGSNFTLKIRSTKLEDSAMYFCASSPEHYGYTFGSGTRLTVV.

The genes are TRBV7-9 and TRBJ2-3; D possibly corresponds to TRBD1 (5 bases). This CDR3 has 13 residues. The germline gives CDR1 SEHNR, CDR2 FQNEAQ (reference sequence). The V end was cut by 8 bases, the J end by 2 bases, with 11 bases between. The CDR3: CASLGHYTDTQYF. Here the CDR3 DNA reads TGTGCCAGCCTCGGACACTACACAGATACGCAGTATTTT.

In this sample, this clone turned up a few times. This rearrangement joins TRBV2 to TRBJ2-7, with 7 bases matching TRBD1. Germline CDR1 SNHLY, CDR2 FYNNEI. The CDR3 is made up of 13 amino acids. V dropped 4 bases and J dropped 2; count of bases not matched to a gene: 2. In DNA, the CDR3 is TGTGCCAGCAGTGGACAGGGACCCTACGAGCAGTACTTC. Amino acids: CASSGQGPYEQYF.

CDR3 sequence: CASTLQGTDTQYF. In nucleotides, the CDR3 is TGTGCCAGCACTTTACAGGGAACAGATACGCAGTATTTT. The chain employs TRBV7-6 and TRBJ2-3, with a weak D call TRBD1 (6 bases). This CDR3 region has 13 residues. Germline values: CDR1 SGHVS, CDR2 FNYEAQ. The V and J ends lost 7 bases and 3 bases respectively, with 11 bases between them.

The V gene is TRBV19, the J gene TRBJ1-2; D ambiguous. Trimming removed 3 bases at V and 5 bases at J, with 10 bases between. CDR3 size: 13 residues. Germline V gene lookup returns CDR1 LNHDA and CDR2 SQIVND (reference sequence). The CDR3 is CASSMYLGYGYTF. In DNA form, the CDR3 reads TGTGCCAGTAGTATGTACCTCGGTTATGGCTACACCTTC.

The J gene is TRBJ1-1, the V gene TRBV7-2; D perhaps matches TRBD1 (5 bases). V was pared by 5 bases and J by 3 bases, with 13 bases between. Looked up from germline, CDR1 is SGHTA and CDR2 is FQGNSA. The CDR3 spans 14 residues. In DNA, the CDR3 is TGTGCCAGCAGCCCCTCCCCCAGGGACACTGAAGCTTTCTTT. It yields the protein CASSPSPRDTEAFF.

The rearrangement joins TRBV13 to TRBJ2-3; no definite D call. The length of the CDR3 is 14 residues. Trimming pared 6 bases from V and 2 bases from J, leaving 12 bases between. CDR1 is PRHDT, CDR2 FYEKMQ, per germline (reference sequence). CDR3 nucleotides: TGTGCCAGCAGATCCGGGTATATCACAGATACGCAGTATTTT. Its translation is CASRSGYITDTQYF. The whole variable domain, filled in from reference TRBV13 and TRBJ2-3, reads AAGVIQSPRHLIKEKRETATLKCYPIPRHDTVYWYQQGPGQDPQFLISFYEKMQSDKGSIPDRFSAQQFSDYHSELNMSSLELGDSALYFCASRSGYITDTQYFGPGTRLTVL.

The chain employs TRBV29-1 and TRBJ2-1; D possibly corresponds to TRBD2 (5 bases). Germline V gene data show CDR1 as SQVTM and CDR2 as ANQGSEA. The CDR3 loop spans 13 amino acids. V was clipped by 7 bases and J by 6 bases, with 16 bases between them. The CDR3 sequence is CSAGPHEGNEQFF. In DNA, the CDR3 is TGCAGCGCCGGACCGCACGAGGGCAATGAGCAGTTCTTC.

This clone occurred many times. The V and J genes are TRBV11-2 and TRBJ2-7; D perhaps matches TRBD2 (7 bases). V lost 5 bases to trimming and J lost 6 bases, with 17 bases between them. Germline CDR1 SGHAT, CDR2 FQNNGV. The CDR3 contains 14 residues. CDR3 loop: CASSMGGGVGEQYF. CDR3 DNA: TGTGCCAGCAGCATGGGAGGGGGGGTTGGCGAGCAGTACTTC.

The rearrangement links TRBV5-1 to TRBJ2-3; D remains ambiguous. The germline V gene encodes CDR1 SGHRS and CDR2 YFSETQ. The ends were cut back, 0 bases at V and 0 bases at J, with 5 bases in the middle. CDR3 length: 14 amino acids. CDR3 nucleotides: TGCGCCAGCAGCTTGGAGCCTAGCACAGATACGCAGTATTTT. It is translated as CASSLEPSTDTQYF.

The genes are TRBV6-5 and TRBJ1-4; perhaps TRBD1 as D (5 bases). V lost 2 bases and J 5 bases, leaving 12 bases between the germline ends. The CDR3 is 15 residues long. Germline V CDR1 and CDR2: MNHEY, SVGAGI. CDR3 protein: CASSYQTGPNEKLFF. CDR3 coding DNA: TGTGCCAGCAGTTACCAGACGGGACCAAATGAAAAACTGTTTTTT.